Here is one T cell receptor (beta chain) with its context. What it recognizes is unknown. Incorporated into the TCR beta cDNA libraries were unique molecular identifiers, which served to reduce PCR and sequencing biases. T cells, about 0.95 to 11 million of them, yielded approximately 530,000 cDNA molecules. TCRdb redid the calling of the PCR reads with MiXCR, one entry per CDR3 protein. The table lists 380,000 or so distinct CDR3 sequences, roughly 38% of them singletons. The sample originates from a study of post-analysis software for immune sequencing data. Study in general: Some patients lacked subtype; others had relapsing-remitting, secondary progressive or progressive-relapsing disease.

General observations from the study: With F measure, samples from one preparation batch clustered together strongly. When compared against controls, multiple sclerosis patients showed significantly lower normalized Chao1 diversity.

This receptor was taken from a girl aged 5 to 17 with multiple sclerosis. The sequenced material came from blood.

The CDR3 nucleotides read TGTGCCAGCAGATCGCAGGGGCCTACCTATGGCTACACCTTC. Translation: CASRSQGPTYGYTF. The chain is built from TRBV28 and TRBJ1-2; the D gene is possibly TRBD1 (6 bases). The ends were cut back, 6 bases at V and 4 bases at J, with 15 bases in the middle. CDR1 MDHEN and CDR2 SYDVKM come from the germline V gene. The CDR3 consists of 14 residues.